This TCR beta chain emerged from a study of OX40 agonist ivuxolimab in advanced cancers. Study context: Subjects had a mean age of roughly 60 years, with a range of roughly 20 to 79; 82.7% were male.

Assay: immunoSEQ multiplex PCR; the TCRdb copy retains only in-frame clones and omits some. The sample has 60,000 to 65,000 clones, roughly nine tenths seen once. Germline V lookup: CDR1 SEHNR, CDR2 FQNEAQ (reference sequence). V lost 4 bases and J lost 5, with 15 bases in between. The CDR3 totals 14 residues. The sample in question was CD4+ or CD8+ T cells sorted from blood, obtained in a trial of the OX40 agonist ivuxolimab. This TCR came from an adult with an advanced solid tumor such as melanoma, head and neck, liver or kidney cancer. This sequence joins TRBV7-9 and TRBJ2-7; D is tentatively TRBD1 or TRBD2 (5 bases each). CDR3 sequence: CASSYSGRPHEQYF. The CDR3 DNA reads as TGTGCCAGCAGCTACTCGGGACGTCCACACGAGCAGTACTTC.